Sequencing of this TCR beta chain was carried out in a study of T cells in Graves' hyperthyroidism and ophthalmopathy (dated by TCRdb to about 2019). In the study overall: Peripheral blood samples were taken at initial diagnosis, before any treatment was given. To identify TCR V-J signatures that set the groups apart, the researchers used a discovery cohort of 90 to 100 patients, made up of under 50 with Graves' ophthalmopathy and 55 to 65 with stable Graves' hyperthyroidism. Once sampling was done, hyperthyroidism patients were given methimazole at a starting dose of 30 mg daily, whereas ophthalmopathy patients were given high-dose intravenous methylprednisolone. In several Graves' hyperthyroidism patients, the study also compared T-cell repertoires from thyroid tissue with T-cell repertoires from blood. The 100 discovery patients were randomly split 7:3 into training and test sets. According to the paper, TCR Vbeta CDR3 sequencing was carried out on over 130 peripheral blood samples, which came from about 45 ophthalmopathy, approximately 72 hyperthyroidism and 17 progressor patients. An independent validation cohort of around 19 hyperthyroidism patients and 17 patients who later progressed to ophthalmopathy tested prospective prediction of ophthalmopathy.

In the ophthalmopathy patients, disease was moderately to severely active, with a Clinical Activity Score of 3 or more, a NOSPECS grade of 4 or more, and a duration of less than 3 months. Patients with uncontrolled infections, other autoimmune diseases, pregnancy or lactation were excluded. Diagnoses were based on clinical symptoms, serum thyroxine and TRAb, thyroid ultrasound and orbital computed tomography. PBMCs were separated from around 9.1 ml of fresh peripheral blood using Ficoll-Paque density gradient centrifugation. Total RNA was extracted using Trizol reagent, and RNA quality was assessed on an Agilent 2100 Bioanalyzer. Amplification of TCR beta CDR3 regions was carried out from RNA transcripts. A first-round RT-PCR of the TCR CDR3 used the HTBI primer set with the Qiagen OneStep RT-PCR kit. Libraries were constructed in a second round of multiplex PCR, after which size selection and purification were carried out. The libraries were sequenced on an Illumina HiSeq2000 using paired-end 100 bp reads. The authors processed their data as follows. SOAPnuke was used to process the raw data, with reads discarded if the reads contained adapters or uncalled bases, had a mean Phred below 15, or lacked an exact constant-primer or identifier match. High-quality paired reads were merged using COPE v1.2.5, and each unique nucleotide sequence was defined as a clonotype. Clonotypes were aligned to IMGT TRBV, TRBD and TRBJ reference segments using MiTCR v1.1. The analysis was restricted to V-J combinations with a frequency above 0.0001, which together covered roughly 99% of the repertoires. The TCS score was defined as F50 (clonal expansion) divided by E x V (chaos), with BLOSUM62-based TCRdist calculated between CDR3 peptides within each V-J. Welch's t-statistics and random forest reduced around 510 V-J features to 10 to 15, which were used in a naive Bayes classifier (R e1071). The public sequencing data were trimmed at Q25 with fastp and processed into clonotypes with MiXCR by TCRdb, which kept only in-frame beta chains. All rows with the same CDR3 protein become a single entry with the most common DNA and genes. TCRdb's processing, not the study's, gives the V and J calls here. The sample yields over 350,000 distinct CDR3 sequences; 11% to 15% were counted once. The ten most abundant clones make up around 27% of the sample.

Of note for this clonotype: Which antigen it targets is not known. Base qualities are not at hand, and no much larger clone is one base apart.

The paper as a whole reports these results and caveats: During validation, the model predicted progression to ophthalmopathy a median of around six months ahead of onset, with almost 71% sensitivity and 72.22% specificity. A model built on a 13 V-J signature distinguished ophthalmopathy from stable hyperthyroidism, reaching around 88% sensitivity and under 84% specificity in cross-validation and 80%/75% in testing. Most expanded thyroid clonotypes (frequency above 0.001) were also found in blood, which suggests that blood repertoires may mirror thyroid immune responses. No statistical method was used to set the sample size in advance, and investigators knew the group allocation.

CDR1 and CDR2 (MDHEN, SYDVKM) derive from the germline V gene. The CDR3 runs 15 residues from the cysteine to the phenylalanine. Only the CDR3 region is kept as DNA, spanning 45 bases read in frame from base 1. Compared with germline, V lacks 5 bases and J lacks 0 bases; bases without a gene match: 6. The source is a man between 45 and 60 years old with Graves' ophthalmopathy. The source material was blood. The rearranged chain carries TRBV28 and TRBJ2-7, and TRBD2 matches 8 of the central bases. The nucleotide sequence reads TGTGCCAGCAGTCGGATTAGCGGGAACTCCTACGAGCAGTACTTC. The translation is CASSRISGNSYEQYF.